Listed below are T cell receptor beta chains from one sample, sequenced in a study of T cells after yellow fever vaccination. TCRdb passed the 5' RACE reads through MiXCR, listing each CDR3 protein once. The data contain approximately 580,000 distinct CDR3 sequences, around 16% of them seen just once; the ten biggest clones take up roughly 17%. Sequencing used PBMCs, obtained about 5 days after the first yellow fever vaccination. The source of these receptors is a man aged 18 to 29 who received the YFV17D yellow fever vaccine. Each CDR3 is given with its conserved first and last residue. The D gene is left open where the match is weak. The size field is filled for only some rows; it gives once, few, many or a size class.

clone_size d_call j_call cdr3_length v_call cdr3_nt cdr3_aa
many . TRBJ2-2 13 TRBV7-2 TGTGCCAGCAGCTTATGGGGGGCCGGGGAGCTGTTTTTT CASSLWGAGELFF
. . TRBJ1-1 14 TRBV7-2 TGTGCCAGCAGCTTATTAGGGGTTTCTCCTGAAGCTTTCTTT CASSLLGVSPEAFF
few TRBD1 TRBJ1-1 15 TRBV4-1 TGCGCCAGCAGCTATGCCGGGACAGTAAACACTGAAGCTTTCTTT CASSYAGTVNTEAFF
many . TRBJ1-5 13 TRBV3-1 TGTGCCAGCAGCCAAGCTCCGGGGCAGCCCCAGCATTTT CASSQAPGQPQHF
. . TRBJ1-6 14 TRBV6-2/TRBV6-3 TGTGCCAGCAGTTACCCCGGGACGAATTCACCCCTCCACTTT CASSYPGTNSPLHF
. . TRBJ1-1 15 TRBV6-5 TGTGCCAGCAGTTACTCGCCTTGGAAGAACACTGAAGCTTTCTTT CASSYSPWKNTEAFF
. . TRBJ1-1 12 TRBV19 TGTGCCAGTAGAAGGTGGACATCTGAAGCTTTCTTT CASRRWTSEAFF
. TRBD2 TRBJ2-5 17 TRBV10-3 TGTGCCATCAGGGAGGGCACTAGCGGTCCGAACCAAGAGACCCAGTACTTC CAIREGTSGPNQETQYF
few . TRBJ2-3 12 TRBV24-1 TGTGCCACGGCGGTAGGGGCAGATACGCAGTATTTT CATAVGADTQYF
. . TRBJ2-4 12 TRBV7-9 TGTGCCAGCGCGGGGCCAGAGGACATTCAGTACTTC CASAGPEDIQYF
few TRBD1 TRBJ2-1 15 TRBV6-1 TGTGCCAGCACCCTGAGGGGGCAGGGCTACAATGAGCAGTTCTTC CASTLRGQGYNEQFF
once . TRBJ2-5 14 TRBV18 TGTGCCAGCTCACCAGCGGGGGCCCAAGAGACCCAGTACTTC CASSPAGAQETQYF
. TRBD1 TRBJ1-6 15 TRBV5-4 TGTGCCAGCAGCTTGGCCAGGACAGGGGTTTCACCCCTCCACTTT CASSLARTGVSPLHF
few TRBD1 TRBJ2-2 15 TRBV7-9 TGTGCCAGCAGCTTGACAGGGGCGTACACCGGGGAGCTGTTTTTT CASSLTGAYTGELFF
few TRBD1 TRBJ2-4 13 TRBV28 TGTGCCAGCAGTTTATTACAGGGGAACATTCAGTACTTC CASSLLQGNIQYF
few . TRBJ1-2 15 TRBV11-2 TGTGCCAGCAGCTTTCGGGGTCAGGGACTATATGGCTACACCTTC CASSFRGQGLYGYTF
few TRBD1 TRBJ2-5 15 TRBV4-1 TGCGCCAGCAGCCAAGATACAGGGGGCCTAGAGACCCAGTACTTC CASSQDTGGLETQYF
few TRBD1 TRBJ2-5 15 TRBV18 TGTGCCAGCTCCCGCGGGACAGGGGGAAAAGAGACCCAGTACTTC CASSRGTGGKETQYF
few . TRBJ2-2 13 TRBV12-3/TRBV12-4 TGTGCCAGCAGTTTAAACTTCGGCGGGGAGCTGTTTTTT CASSLNFGGELFF
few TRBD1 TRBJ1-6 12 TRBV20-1 TGCAGTGCTAGACCACAGGGGTCTACCCTCCACTTT CSARPQGSTLHF
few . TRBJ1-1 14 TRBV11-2 TGTGCCAGCAGCTTCGGGTACAACACTGATGGAGCTTTCTTT CASSFGYNTDGAFF
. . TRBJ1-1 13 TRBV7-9 TGTGGGATCGGTGGAGGTCACCACACTGAAGCTTTCTTT CGIGGGHHTEAFF
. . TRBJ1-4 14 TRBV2 TGTGCCAGCGGTAGAAGACCGGAAAATGAAAAACTGTTTTTT CASGRRPENEKLFF
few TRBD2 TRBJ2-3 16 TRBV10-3 TGTGCCATCAGTGCATCTTTTAGCGGGGGCACAGATACGCAGTATTTT CAISASFSGGTDTQYF
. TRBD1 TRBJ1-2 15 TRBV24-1 TGTGCCACCAGTGATAGGGGGCGGACTATTGATGGCTACACCTTC CATSDRGRTIDGYTF
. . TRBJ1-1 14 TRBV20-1 TGCAGTGCTAGGCAACAGGACCTGAACACTGAAGCTTTCTTT CSARQQDLNTEAFF
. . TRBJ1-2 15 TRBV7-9 TGTGCCAGCAGCTTCCTTGGAGGGAGTAACTATGGCTACACCTTC CASSFLGGSNYGYTF
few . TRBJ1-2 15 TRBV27 TGTGCCAGCAGTTTATTACTGTCACCTAACTATGGCTACACCTTC CASSLLLSPNYGYTF
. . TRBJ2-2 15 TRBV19 TGTGCCAGTAGTATTCGTTTCCGGGACACCGGGGAGCTGTTTTTT CASSIRFRDTGELFF
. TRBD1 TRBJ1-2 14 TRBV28 TGTGCCAGCAGTCGCAGGGGGGTCTCTTATGGCTACACCTTC CASSRRGVSYGYTF
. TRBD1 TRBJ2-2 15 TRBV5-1 TGCGCCAGCAGCTGGCAGGGGGCGCTTGGCGGGGAGCTGTTTTTT CASSWQGALGGELFF
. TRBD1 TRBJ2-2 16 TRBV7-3 TGTGCCAGCAGCTTCTCGGCAGGGGGACACACCGGGGAGCTGTTTTTT CASSFSAGGHTGELFF
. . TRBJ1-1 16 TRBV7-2 TGTGCCAGCAGCTTGTGGGGTGTGGTCCCGAACACTGAAGCTTTCTTT CASSLWGVVPNTEAFF
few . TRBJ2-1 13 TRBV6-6 TGTGCCAGCAGTTACTTCAGGGGCGACGAGCAGTTCTTC CASSYFRGDEQFF
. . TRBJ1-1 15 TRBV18 TGTGCCAGCTCACCACGAGAAGGATTCGATAGTGAAGCTTTCTTT CASSPREGFDSEAFF
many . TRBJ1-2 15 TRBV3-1 TGTGCCAGCAGCCAAGGTGCCCGCAGCGGCGATGGCTACACCTTC CASSQGARSGDGYTF
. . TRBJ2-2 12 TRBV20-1 TGCAGTGCTACATTACAGACCGGGGAGCTGTTTTTT CSATLQTGELFF
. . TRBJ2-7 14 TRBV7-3 TGTGCCAGCAGCCCCGGGGTGACGCCTTACGAGCAGTACTTC CASSPGVTPYEQYF
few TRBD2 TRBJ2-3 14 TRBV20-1 TGCAGTGCTAGAAATAGCGGGGGTATGGATACGCAGTATTTT CSARNSGGMDTQYF
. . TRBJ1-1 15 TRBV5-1 TGCGCCAGCAGCTGGGGTTTCTCAGGGCTCACTGAAGCTTTCTTT CASSWGFSGLTEAFF
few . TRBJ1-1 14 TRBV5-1 TGCGCCAGCAGCTCCTTGCGGGGTAACACTGAAGCTTTCTTT CASSSLRGNTEAFF
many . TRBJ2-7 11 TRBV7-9 TGTGCCACCCATCGGGCCTACGAGCAGTACTTC CATHRAYEQYF
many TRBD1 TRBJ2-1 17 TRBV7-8 TGTGCCAGCAGCTTATTGGGACAGAGTCGCTCCTACAATGAGCAGTTCTTC CASSLLGQSRSYNEQFF
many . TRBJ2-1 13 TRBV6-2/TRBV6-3 TGTGCCAGCAGTTCTACAGGGAACAATGAGCAGTTCTTC CASSSTGNNEQFF